This is a list of T cell receptor beta chains from one sample in a study of blood T cells in healthy people across ages. TCRdb re-analysed the 5' RACE reads in MiXCR, keeping a single row per CDR3 protein. Of some 800,000 distinct CDR3 sequences detected, 40% to 50% appear once; the ten largest clones hold roughly a fifth. Sequenced input: blood. The receptors shown here come from a man aged 55-75 years in good health. CDR3s include the opening cysteine and the closing phenylalanine or tryptophan. D genes are given only for firm matches. Clone size is given for some rows only: seen once, a few or many times, or a class if the clone is expanded.

D	V	size	J	CDR3	DNA
TRBD1	TRBV6-2/TRBV6-3	once	TRBJ2-7	CASRTSGTGLAYEQYF	TGTGCCAGCAGAACGTCCGGGACAGGCCTGGCCTACGAGCAGTACTTC
.	TRBV29-1	few	TRBJ2-5	CSPAGPGETQYF	TGCAGCCCTGCCGGGCCCGGGGAGACCCAGTACTTC
TRBD1	TRBV7-9	.	TRBJ2-5	CASSLKTGTGEYGQYF	TGTGCCAGCAGCTTAAAGACCGGGACAGGAGAATACGGGCAGTACTTC
.	TRBV20-1	few	TRBJ1-5	CSAQGDPNQPQHF	TGCAGTGCCCAAGGGGATCCTAATCAGCCCCAGCATTTT
.	TRBV12-3/TRBV12-4	.	TRBJ2-5	CASSITAETQYF	TGTGCCAGCAGTATAACAGCGGAGACCCAGTACTTC
TRBD1	TRBV5-5	few	TRBJ2-5	CASSPIWGQHQETQYF	TGTGCCAGCAGTCCAATCTGGGGACAGCACCAAGAGACCCAGTACTTC
.	TRBV25-1	.	TRBJ1-4	CASSLRTEQNEKLFF	TGTGCCAGCAGCCTCAGGACAGAGCAAAATGAAAAACTGTTTTTT
.	TRBV7-2	once	TRBJ1-4	CASSPQGWDEKLFF	TGTGCCAGCAGCCCACAGGGCTGGGATGAAAAACTGTTTTTT
TRBD1	TRBV6-6	once	TRBJ1-6	CASSGTQGGSSPLHF	TGTGCCAGCAGTGGGACACAGGGGGGAAGTTCACCCCTCCACTTT
.	TRBV7-2	few	TRBJ1-4	CASSPSRGLSNEKLFF	TGTGCCAGCAGCCCCTCCCGCGGGTTGAGTAATGAAAAACTGTTTTTT
.	TRBV7-2	.	TRBJ1-2	CASSLVSGAQMENTF	TGTGCCAGCAGCTTAGTTTCAGGGGCGCAGATGGAAAACACCTTC
TRBD1	TRBV4-1	.	TRBJ1-1	CASSQAQGVGDTEAFF	TGCGCCAGCAGCCAGGCACAGGGGGTTGGGGACACTGAAGCTTTCTTT
.	TRBV6-5	.	TRBJ1-1	CASSYDQNTEAFF	TGTGCCAGCAGTTACGACCAGAACACTGAAGCTTTCTTT
TRBD1	TRBV6-6	.	TRBJ1-1	CASSDQGAVKAEAFF	TGTGCCAGCAGCGACCAGGGGGCGGTTAAGGCTGAAGCTTTCTTT
.	TRBV10-3	.	TRBJ2-2	CASRDINTGELFF	TGTGCCAGCCGGGACATAAACACCGGGGAGCTGTTTTTT